This T cell receptor beta chain was profiled in a study of blood T cell repertoires in COVID-19. Study information: Sample material is recorded as cDNA or gDNA derived from T cells, B-cell-depleted T cells, or PBMCs.

The CDR3 runs to 13 residues. V was cut by 0 bases and J by 5 bases, with 8 bases left in between. CDR1 is GTSNPN and CDR2 is SVGIG in the germline V gene (reference sequence). Repertoires were generated with immunoSEQ multiplex PCR, while TCRdb's copy carries only in-frame clones and drops some. The repertoire holds roughly 500,000 clones, with over 75% as singletons. V is TRBV30 and J is TRBJ2-1; D ambiguous. The sample taken for sequencing was PBMCs or T cells enriched from blood (not recorded which). This receptor was identified in a middle-aged woman who had recovered from COVID-19. The CDR3 bases are TGTGCCTGGAGTGTACAGCAGAACAATGAGCAGTTCTTC. Residues: CAWSVQQNNEQFF.